Here is one T cell receptor beta chain with its context. Antigen: not known. The sample contains more than one DNA sequence encoding this CDR3. This sample is drawn from a study of CD4 T cells in relation to SARS-CoV-2 and coronaviruses. The CDR3 length is 14 residues. V shed 1 base and J shed 7 bases, with 10 bases lying between them. The germline gives CDR1 SEHNR, CDR2 FQNEAQ (reference sequence). Survey-level TCR-beta sequencing used DNA from CEF-cultured naive and memory CD4+ T cells. Data came from immunoSEQ multiplex PCR; TCRdb stores just in-frame clones and leaves some out. The sample records approximately 40,000 clones, 77% being singletons. Naive and memory CD4+ T cells came from enriched cryopreserved PBMCs. For 10 days, 10^5 sorted CD4+ cells grew with T cell-depleted PBMCs and CEF.

The material sequenced was memory CD4+ T cells from PBMCs, cultured in vitro. The chain links TRBV7-9 to TRBJ1-4; maybe TRBD1 (6 bases). The receptor's source is an adult with COVID-19. The CDR3 is CASSLVGTSEKLFF. The CDR3 nucleotides read TGTGCCAGCAGCTTAGTAGGGACAAGTGAAAAACTGTTTTTT.